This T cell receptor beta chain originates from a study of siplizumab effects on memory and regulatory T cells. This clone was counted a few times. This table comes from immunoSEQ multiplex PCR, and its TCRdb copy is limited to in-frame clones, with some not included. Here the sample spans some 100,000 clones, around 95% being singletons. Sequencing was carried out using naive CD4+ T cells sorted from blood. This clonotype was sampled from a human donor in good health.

This chain's CDR3 is CASSLRDTANQPQHF. CDR3 in DNA: TGTGCCAGCTCACTCCGGGACACCGCAAATCAGCCCCAGCATTTT. The chain carries TRBV18 and TRBJ1-5, with TRBD1 as a possible D gene (6 bases). V lost 4 bases, J lost 4 bases, and 14 bases lay in between. CDR3 length: 15 residues. Germline assignment: CDR1 KGHSH and CDR2 LQKENI.